Following are 20 T cell receptor beta chains from one sample sequenced in a study of shared clonotypes between healthy human individuals. TCRdb's table, derived via immunoSEQ multiplex PCR, lists solely in-frame clones and lacks some. In the table there are some 2 million clones, roughly 94% of which are singletons. What was sequenced was naive CD4+ T cells sorted from blood. Subset defined: CD45RA+ positively selected. The receptors were sampled from a young man in good health.

The chain combines TRBV7-2 with TRBJ2-1; 12 nucleotides agree with TRBD2. Germline V lookup: CDR1 SGHTA, CDR2 FQGNSA. This CDR3 comprises 16 residues. The trim removed 7 bases at V and 6 bases at J, leaving 10 bases unmatched. Here the CDR3 DNA reads TGTGCCAGCACCTCCATGACTAGCGGGGGATTCAATGAGCAGTTCTTC. Translated: CASTSMTSGGFNEQFF.

The CDR3 bases are TGTGCTAGTGGTTTGGGAGGGGGCGGAAACATTCAGTACTTC. It encodes CASGLGGGGNIQYF. The V call is TRBV12-5, the J call TRBJ2-4, with 7 bases matching TRBD1. Germline V gene sequence: CDR1 LGHNT, CDR2 FRNRAP. V was clipped by 1 base and J by 6 bases; unmatched bases: 3. CDR3 length: 14 amino acids.

DNA of the CDR3: TGTGCCAGCAGTCCCAACTCCTACGAGCAGTACTTC. Its translation is CASSPNSYEQYF. The chain is built from TRBV28 and TRBJ2-7; the D is unclear. The CDR3 has 12 amino acids. V lost 5 bases and J 0 bases, leaving 5 bases between the germline ends. Germline-derived CDR1 and CDR2 are MDHEN and SYDVKM.

This clone showed up just a few times. The same CDR3 also results from other DNA sequences found in this sample. The genes are TRBV5-1 and TRBJ2-7; TRBD1 matches at 7 bases. The CDR3 extends over 14 amino acids. Germline V gives CDR1 SGHRS, CDR2 YFSETQ. With V trimmed by 0 bases and J by 2 bases, 2 bases remained unmatched. Here the CDR3 DNA reads TGCGCCAGCAGCTTGGGGGACAGAACCTACGAGCAGTACTTC. This sequence encodes CASSLGDRTYEQYF.

The chain joins TRBV5-1 to TRBJ2-7; 10 bases fit TRBD2. The CDR3 has 14 residues. J was trimmed by 5 bases and V by 4 bases; bases with no gene match: 6. Germline V CDR1 and CDR2: SGHRS, YFSETQ. The CDR3 is CASSPEAGGHEQYF. The DNA of the CDR3 is TGCGCCAGCAGCCCTGAAGCGGGAGGGCACGAGCAGTACTTC.

The chain combines TRBV6-1 with TRBJ1-2, with 8 bases fitting TRBD1. The germline gives CDR1 MNHNS, CDR2 SASEGT. The CDR3 is made up of 14 amino acids. Losses at the gene ends were 4 bases for V and 7 bases for J; bases not matched to a gene: 8. Here the CDR3 DNA reads TGTGCCAGCAGTGTCCCCGGACAGGGTAGTGGCTACACCTTC. It yields the protein CASSVPGQGSGYTF.

The chain is built from TRBV6-5 and TRBJ1-2, with D perhaps TRBD1 (5 bases). Germline values: CDR1 MNHEY, CDR2 SVGAGI. The V end lost 8 bases, the J end lost 7 bases, and 17 bases lay between the germline ends. CDR3 length: 13 amino acids. The CDR3 region has the DNA TGTGCCAGCGGCAGGGACCCGAGATTTGGCTACACCTTC. Encoded protein: CASGRDPRFGYTF.

V and J are TRBV7-2 and TRBJ2-2; D possibly corresponds to TRBD2 (5 bases). The V gene's germline CDR1 is SGHTA and CDR2 FQGNSA. The CDR3 has 13 amino acids. The germline V and J ends were trimmed by 10 bases and 4 bases, with 13 bases remaining between them. CDR3 region: CATQRGATGELFF. DNA for the CDR3: TGTGCCACCCAACGGGGAGCCACCGGGGAGCTGTTTTTT.

The rearrangement links TRBV28 to TRBJ1-5; 7 bases align to TRBD1. The CDR3 covers 14 residues. Germline CDR1 is MDHEN and CDR2 is SYDVKM. The ends lost 3 bases at V and 5 bases at J; junction bases unmatched: 4. The CDR3 region has the DNA TGTGCCAGCAGTTTGAACAGGGGTGATCAGCCCCAGCATTTT. This sequence encodes CASSLNRGDQPQHF.

The CDR3 DNA reads as TGTGCCAGCAGTTTATCAAGGACAGGATCAAATTCACCCCTCCACTTT. It codes for CASSLSRTGSNSPLHF. This chain links TRBV27 with TRBJ1-6; TRBD1 aligns across 7 bases. The CDR3 has 16 residues. With V trimmed by 0 bases and J by 7 bases, 6 bases remained unmatched. The germline V gene encodes CDR1 MNHEY and CDR2 SMNVEV (reference sequence).

The chain employs TRBV6-4 and TRBJ2-3, with TRBD2 as a possible D gene (6 bases). Trimming left V 4 bases short and J 9 bases short, with 14 bases between. Germline CDR1 is MRHNA and CDR2 is SNTAGT. The CDR3 totals 13 residues. The chain's CDR3 is CASSVGLKGTQYF. The CDR3 DNA sequence: TGTGCCAGCAGTGTGGGACTGAAGGGGACGCAGTATTTT.

This chain connects TRBV4-3 to TRBJ2-5, with D maybe TRBD1 (7 bases). V lost 1 base and J 4 bases, leaving 16 bases between the germline ends. The CDR3 totals 16 residues. The germline gives CDR1 LGHNA, CDR2 YSLEER. The CDR3: CASSQVGHRGGETQYF. DNA for the CDR3: TGCGCCAGCAGCCAAGTTGGTCACAGGGGAGGAGAGACCCAGTACTTC.

V gene TRBV6-5 combines with J gene TRBJ2-2, with D maybe TRBD2 (7 bases). Germline CDR1 is MNHEY and CDR2 is SVGAGI. V lost 6 bases to trimming and J lost 5 bases, with 16 bases between them. This CDR3 spans 15 amino acids. Written as DNA, the CDR3 is TGTGCCAGCAGAACAATAGGGGGAGGGACCGGGGAGCTGTTTTTT. This encodes CASRTIGGGTGELFF.

V is TRBV4-3 and J is TRBJ1-4; D remains unclear. CDR1 and CDR2 (germline): LGHNA, YSLEER. The CDR3 length is 14 residues. V was clipped by 0 bases and J by 6 bases, with 8 bases between them. CDR3 bases: TGCGCCAGCAGCCAAGACATTTGGGATGAAAAACTGTTTTTT. It is translated as CASSQDIWDEKLFF.

This clone was observed a handful of times. The CDR3 region is CASSRRDRINSPLHF. The CDR3 region has the DNA TGTGCCAGCAGCCGACGGGACAGAATAAATTCACCCCTCCACTTT. V is TRBV5-6 and J is TRBJ1-6; 7 nucleotides line up with TRBD1. In germline, CDR1 is SGHDT, CDR2 YYEEEE. V lost 4 bases and J lost 7; bases outside the gene matches: 8. The CDR3 spans 15 residues.

This chain uses TRBV20-1 with TRBJ2-7, with a tentative D call TRBD2 (5 bases). V was trimmed by 6 bases and J by 6 bases, leaving 12 bases between them. The CDR3 length is 11 residues. The germline CDR1 and CDR2 sequences are DFQATT and SNEGSKA (reference sequence). The CDR3 nucleotides are TGCAGTGCGACTTCAGGAGGCGAGCAGTACTTC. Translating it yields CSATSGGEQYF.

This chain uses TRBV27 with TRBJ2-3; D may be TRBD1 or TRBD2 (5 bases each). Trimming pared 4 bases from V and 1 base from J, leaving 12 bases between. This CDR3 has 15 amino acids. CDR1 is MNHEY and CDR2 is SMNVEV in the germline V gene (reference sequence). This CDR3 reads CASSSEGKGTDTQYF. CDR3 coding DNA: TGTGCCAGCAGTTCCGAGGGGAAGGGCACAGATACGCAGTATTTT.

The V and J genes are TRBV9 and TRBJ2-7, with unresolved D. With 1 base removed from V and 2 bases from J, the gap between germline ends came to 10 bases. The V gene's germline CDR1 is SGDLS and CDR2 YYNGEE. CDR3 length: 14 residues. This CDR3 reads CASSVNPDTYEQYF. The DNA for the CDR3 is TGTGCCAGCAGCGTAAATCCCGACACCTACGAGCAGTACTTC.

The chain recombines TRBV29-1 with TRBJ2-3; maybe TRBD2 (5 bases). Trimming shortened V by 3 bases and J by 3 bases, and 13 bases separated the two germline ends. This CDR3 is 14 amino acids long. In germline, CDR1 is SQVTM, CDR2 ANQGSEA. CDR3 sequence reads: CSVEAGVRTDTQYF. In DNA form, the CDR3 reads TGCAGCGTTGAGGCCGGGGTAAGAACAGATACGCAGTATTTT.

This chain links TRBV7-8 with TRBJ2-5, with 7 bases identical to TRBD1. Germline loops: CDR1 SGHVS, CDR2 FQNEAQ. V lost 3 bases and J lost 3; bases outside the gene matches: 4. The CDR3 spans 14 residues. CDR3 DNA: TGTGCCAGCAGCTTCGGACAGGTTAAAGAGACCCAGTACTTC. Translation: CASSFGQVKETQYF.